The entry that follows covers one T cell receptor (beta chain) sequence. The sample is drawn from a study of PD-1 blockade in classical Hodgkin lymphoma. Regarding time point: newly diagnosed, previously untreated cHL patient sample. The ends were cut back, 4 bases at V and 1 base at J, with 5 bases in the middle. Germline V gives CDR1 SGHRS, CDR2 YFSETQ. The CDR3 loop spans 12 amino acids. This table comes from immunoSEQ multiplex PCR, and its TCRdb copy is limited to in-frame clones, with some not included. The data contain fewer than 35,000 clones, roughly 92% of them singletons. This receptor was obtained from a human donor with classical Hodgkin lymphoma. The chain links TRBV5-1 to TRBJ2-5; D uncertain. The source material was peripheral blood mononuclear cells (PBMCs). The CDR3 region has the DNA TGCGCCAGCAGCGAGGTCCAAGAGACCCAGTACTTC. It encodes CASSEVQETQYF.